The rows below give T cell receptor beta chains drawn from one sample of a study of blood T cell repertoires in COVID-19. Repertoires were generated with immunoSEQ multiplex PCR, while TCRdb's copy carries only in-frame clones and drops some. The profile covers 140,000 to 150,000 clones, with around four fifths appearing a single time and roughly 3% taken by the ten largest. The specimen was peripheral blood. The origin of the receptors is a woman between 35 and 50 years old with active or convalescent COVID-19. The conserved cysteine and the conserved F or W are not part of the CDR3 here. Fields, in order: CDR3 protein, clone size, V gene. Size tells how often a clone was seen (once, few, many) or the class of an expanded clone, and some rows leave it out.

CDR3 protein: ASSLVGSGRETQY
clone size: NA
V gene: TRBV11-2

CDR3 protein: ASRSTGAGQPQH
clone size: NA
V gene: TRBV28

CDR3 protein: ASGQGKEKLF
clone size: NA
V gene: TRBV2

CDR3 protein: ASSLQSQGGHEQY
clone size: once
V gene: TRBV5-4

CDR3 protein: ASSTTGGYGYT
clone size: NA
V gene: TRBV12-3/TRBV12-4

CDR3 protein: ASSEVGQGTRPQH
clone size: NA
V gene: TRBV2

CDR3 protein: ASNGSRGPYEQY
clone size: NA
V gene: TRBV6-5

CDR3 protein: ASSRQGAPAGANVLT
clone size: NA
V gene: TRBV5-6

CDR3 protein: ASSINRSSYNSPLH
clone size: NA
V gene: TRBV19

CDR3 protein: ASSLGPPGLGYGYT
clone size: once
V gene: TRBV5-1

CDR3 protein: ASSFGQGNEQY
clone size: NA
V gene: TRBV7-7

CDR3 protein: ASWSYSDNLNYGYT
clone size: few
V gene: TRBV28

CDR3 protein: ASGPGTNYEQY
clone size: NA
V gene: TRBV6-5

CDR3 protein: ASSEYFDGGVSYNEQF
clone size: NA
V gene: TRBV6-4

CDR3 protein: ASSEPGLAGSYNEQF
clone size: few
V gene: TRBV25-1

CDR3 protein: ASSPRGDPGLGEQY
clone size: NA
V gene: TRBV11-2

CDR3 protein: ATSRDLVTDTQY
clone size: NA
V gene: TRBV15

CDR3 protein: ASSQGTGGTGEQY
clone size: once
V gene: TRBV4-3

CDR3 protein: ASPGQGPSSYEQY
clone size: few
V gene: TRBV19

CDR3 protein: ASSDSSYEQY
clone size: few
V gene: TRBV10-1

CDR3 protein: ASSQDLAGDYNEQF
clone size: NA
V gene: TRBV4-2

CDR3 protein: ASSQGLAGGTDTQY
clone size: NA
V gene: TRBV7-7

CDR3 protein: ATSRAEGNEQF
clone size: NA
V gene: TRBV15

CDR3 protein: ASSPQVANEKLF
clone size: NA
V gene: TRBV4-3

CDR3 protein: ASARSQGKTEAF
clone size: once
V gene: TRBV3-1/TRBV3-2

CDR3 protein: AIVARPDSVENIQY
clone size: NA
V gene: TRBV2

CDR3 protein: ASSQGQGYNSPLH
clone size: once
V gene: TRBV13

CDR3 protein: ASSQRTLRTGAHNSGNTIY
clone size: NA
V gene: TRBV3-1/TRBV3-2

CDR3 protein: SASFDEQY
clone size: NA
V gene: TRBV20-1

CDR3 protein: ASSYGLLGVLYGYT
clone size: once
V gene: TRBV6-6

CDR3 protein: ASSQTPGLAGGSYEQY
clone size: NA
V gene: TRBV3-1/TRBV3-2

CDR3 protein: ASSPGTGNEKLF
clone size: NA
V gene: TRBV5-4

CDR3 protein: ASSEWGQHGYT
clone size: NA
V gene: TRBV6-1

CDR3 protein: SASPGTGNQPQH
clone size: NA
V gene: TRBV20-1

CDR3 protein: ASGRTGVTEKLF
clone size: NA
V gene: TRBV19

CDR3 protein: ASSQVIPEVNTGELF
clone size: NA
V gene: TRBV4-3

CDR3 protein: ASRTEGTGSYGYT
clone size: NA
V gene: TRBV28

CDR3 protein: ASSPGTLGQPQH
clone size: NA
V gene: TRBV7-2

CDR3 protein: ASSKATSGRPDTQY
clone size: NA
V gene: TRBV21-1

CDR3 protein: ASSVNRGADTEAF
clone size: NA
V gene: TRBV9

CDR3 protein: ASSEPFCGLAGGKGNEQF
clone size: NA
V gene: TRBV10-1